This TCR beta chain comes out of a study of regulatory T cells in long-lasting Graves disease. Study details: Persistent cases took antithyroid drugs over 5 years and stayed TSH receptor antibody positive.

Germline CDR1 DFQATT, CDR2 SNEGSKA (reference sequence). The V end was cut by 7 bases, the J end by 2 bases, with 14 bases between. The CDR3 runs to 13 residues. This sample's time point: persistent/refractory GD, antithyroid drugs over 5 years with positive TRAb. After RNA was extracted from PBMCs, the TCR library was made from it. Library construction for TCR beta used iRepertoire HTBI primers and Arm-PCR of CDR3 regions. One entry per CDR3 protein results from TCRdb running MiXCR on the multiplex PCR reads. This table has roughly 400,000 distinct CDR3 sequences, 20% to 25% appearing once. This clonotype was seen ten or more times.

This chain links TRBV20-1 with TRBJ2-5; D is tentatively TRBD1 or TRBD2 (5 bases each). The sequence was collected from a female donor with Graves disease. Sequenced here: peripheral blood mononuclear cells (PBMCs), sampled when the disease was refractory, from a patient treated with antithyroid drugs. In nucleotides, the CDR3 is TGCAGTGTTTTTCGGGACGGTCAAGAGACCCAGTACTTC. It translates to CSVFRDGQETQYF.